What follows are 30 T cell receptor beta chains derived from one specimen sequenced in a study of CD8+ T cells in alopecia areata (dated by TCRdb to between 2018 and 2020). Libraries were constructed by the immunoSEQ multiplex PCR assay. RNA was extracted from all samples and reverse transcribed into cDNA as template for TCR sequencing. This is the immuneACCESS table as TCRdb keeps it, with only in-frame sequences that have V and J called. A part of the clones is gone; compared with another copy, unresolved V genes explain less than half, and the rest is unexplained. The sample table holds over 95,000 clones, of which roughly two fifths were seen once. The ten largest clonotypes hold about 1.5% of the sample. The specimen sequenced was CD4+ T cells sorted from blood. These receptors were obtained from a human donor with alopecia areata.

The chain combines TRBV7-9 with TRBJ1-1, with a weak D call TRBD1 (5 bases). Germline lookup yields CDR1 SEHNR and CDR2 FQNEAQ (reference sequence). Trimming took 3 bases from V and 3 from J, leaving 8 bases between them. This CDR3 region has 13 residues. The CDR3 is CASSFSGDTEAFF. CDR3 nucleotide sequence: TGTGCCAGCAGCTTTTCGGGGGACACTGAAGCTTTCTTT.

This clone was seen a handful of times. CDR3 sequence (DNA): TGTGCCACCAGCAGTGCATACTCCTACAATGAGCAGTTCTTC. It encodes CATSSAYSYNEQFF. The chain has TRBV15 and TRBJ2-1; D is unclear. The CDR3 has 14 residues. V was shortened by 3 bases and J by 0 bases, with 6 bases between the two germline ends. CDR1 is LNHNV and CDR2 is YYDKDF in the germline V gene (reference sequence).

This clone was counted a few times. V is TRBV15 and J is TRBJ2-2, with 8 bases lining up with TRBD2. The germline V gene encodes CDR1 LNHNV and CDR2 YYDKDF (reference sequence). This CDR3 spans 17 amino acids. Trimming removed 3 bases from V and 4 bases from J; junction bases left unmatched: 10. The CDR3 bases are TGTGCCACCAGCAGGATCGGTAGCGGGGACGGCACCGGGGAGCTGTTTTTT. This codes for CATSRIGSGDGTGELFF.

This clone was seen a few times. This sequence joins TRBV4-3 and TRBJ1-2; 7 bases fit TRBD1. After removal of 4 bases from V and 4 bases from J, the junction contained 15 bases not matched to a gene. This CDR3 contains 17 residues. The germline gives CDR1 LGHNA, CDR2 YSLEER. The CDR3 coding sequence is TGCGCCAGCAGCCGGTACCGGGTACAGGGGCCCGGCTATGGCTACACCTTC. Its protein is CASSRYRVQGPGYGYTF.

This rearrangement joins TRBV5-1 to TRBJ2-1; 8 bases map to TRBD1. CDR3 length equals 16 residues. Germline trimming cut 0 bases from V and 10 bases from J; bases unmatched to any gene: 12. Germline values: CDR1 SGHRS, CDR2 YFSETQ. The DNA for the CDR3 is TGCGCCAGCAGCTTGGCGGGACAGGAGCCTGCTGGGGAGCAGTTCTTC. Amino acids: CASSLAGQEPAGEQFF.

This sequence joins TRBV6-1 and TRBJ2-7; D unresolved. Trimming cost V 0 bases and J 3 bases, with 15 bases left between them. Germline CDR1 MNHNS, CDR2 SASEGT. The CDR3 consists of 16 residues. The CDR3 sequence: CASSEAGFGYDYEQYF. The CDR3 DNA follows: TGTGCCAGCAGTGAAGCGGGGTTTGGCTATGACTACGAGCAGTACTTC.

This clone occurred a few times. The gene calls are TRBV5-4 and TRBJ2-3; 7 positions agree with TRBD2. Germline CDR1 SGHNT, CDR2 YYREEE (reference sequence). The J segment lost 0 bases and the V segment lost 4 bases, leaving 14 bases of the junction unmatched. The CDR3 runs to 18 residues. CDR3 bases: TGTGCCAGCAGCGCGACTAGCTCTCTGGTGACTAGCACAGATACGCAGTATTTT. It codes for CASSATSSLVTSTDTQYF. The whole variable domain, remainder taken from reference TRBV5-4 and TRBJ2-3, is ETGVTQSPTHLIKTRGQQVTLRCSSQSGHNTVSWYQQALGQGPQFIFQYYREEENGRGNFPPRFSGLQFPNYSSELNVNALELDDSALYLCASSATSSLVTSTDTQYFGPGTRLTVL.

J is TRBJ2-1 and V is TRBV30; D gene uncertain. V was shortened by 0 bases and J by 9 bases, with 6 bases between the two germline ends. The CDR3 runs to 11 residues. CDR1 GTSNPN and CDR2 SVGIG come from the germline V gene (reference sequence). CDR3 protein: CAWSVLVEQFF. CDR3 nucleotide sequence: TGTGCCTGGAGTGTACTGGTTGAGCAGTTCTTC.

The DNA for the CDR3 is TGTGCCAGCAGACGGGAGACCCAGTACTTC. Translated: CASRRETQYF. V and J are TRBV2 and TRBJ2-5, with D hard to call. CDR1 is SNHLY and CDR2 is FYNNEI in the germline V gene. Trimming took off 6 bases at V and 5 bases at J, with 4 bases between the two ends. The CDR3 extends over 10 amino acids.

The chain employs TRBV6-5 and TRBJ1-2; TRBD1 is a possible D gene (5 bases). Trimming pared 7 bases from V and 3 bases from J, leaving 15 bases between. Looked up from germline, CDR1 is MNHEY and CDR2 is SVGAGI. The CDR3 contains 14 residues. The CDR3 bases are TGTGCCAGCAAACCGCCGGGGGGTCACTATGGCTACACCTTC. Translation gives CASKPPGGHYGYTF.

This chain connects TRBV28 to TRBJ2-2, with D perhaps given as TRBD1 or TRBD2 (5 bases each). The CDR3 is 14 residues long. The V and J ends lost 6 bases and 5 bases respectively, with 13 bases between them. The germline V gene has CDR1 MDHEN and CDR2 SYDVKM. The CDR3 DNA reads TGTGCCAGCAGCCCCGGGACCGGGACCGGGGAGCTGTTTTTT. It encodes CASSPGTGTGELFF.

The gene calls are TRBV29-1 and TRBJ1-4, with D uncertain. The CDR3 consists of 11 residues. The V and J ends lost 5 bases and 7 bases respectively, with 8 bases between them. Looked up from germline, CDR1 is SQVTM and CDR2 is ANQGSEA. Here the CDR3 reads CSVNSGEKLFF. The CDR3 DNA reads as TGCAGCGTTAATTCGGGTGAAAAACTGTTTTTT.

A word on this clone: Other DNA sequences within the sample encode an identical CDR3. The DNA of the CDR3 is TGCAGCGTTTCTCCTGGGACAGGGGAAAAACTGTTTTTT. It translates to CSVSPGTGEKLFF. V and J are TRBV29-1 and TRBJ1-4; TRBD1 matches 9 bases. The length of the CDR3 is 13 residues. Per germline, CDR1 SQVTM and CDR2 ANQGSEA. V trimming: 5 bases; J trimming: 8 bases; junction bases outside the gene matches: 6.

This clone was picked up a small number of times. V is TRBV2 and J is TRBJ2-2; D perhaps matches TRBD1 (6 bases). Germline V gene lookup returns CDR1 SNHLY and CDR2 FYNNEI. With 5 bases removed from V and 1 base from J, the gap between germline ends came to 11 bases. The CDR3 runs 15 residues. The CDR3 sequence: CASSSGTLNTGELFF. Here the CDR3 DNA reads TGTGCCAGCAGTTCCGGGACATTGAACACCGGGGAGCTGTTTTTT.

CDR3 region: CASSLTGRGQPQHF. The CDR3 DNA reads TGTGCCAGCAGCTTGACAGGGCGCGGTCAGCCCCAGCATTTT. This chain connects TRBV2 to TRBJ1-5, with 7 bases aligning to TRBD1. V lost 6 bases, J lost 6 bases, and 8 bases stayed unmatched. This CDR3 has 14 residues. CDR1 SNHLY and CDR2 FYNNEI come from the germline V gene.

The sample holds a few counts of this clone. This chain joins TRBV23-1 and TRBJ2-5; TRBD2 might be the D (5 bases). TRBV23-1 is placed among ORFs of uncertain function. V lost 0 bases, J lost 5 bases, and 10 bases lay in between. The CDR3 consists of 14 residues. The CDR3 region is CASSQSGSGETQYF. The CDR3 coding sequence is TGCGCCAGCAGTCAATCCGGGTCGGGGGAGACCCAGTACTTC.

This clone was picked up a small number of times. The CDR3 protein is CAWSVSANNEQFF. The CDR3 DNA reads as TGTGCCTGGAGTGTTTCGGCCAACAATGAGCAGTTCTTC. The chain employs TRBV30 and TRBJ2-1; D is unresolved. CDR1 is GTSNPN and CDR2 is SVGIG in the germline V gene (reference sequence). Trimming removed 0 bases from V and 5 bases from J, with 8 bases in between. The CDR3 is 13 residues long.

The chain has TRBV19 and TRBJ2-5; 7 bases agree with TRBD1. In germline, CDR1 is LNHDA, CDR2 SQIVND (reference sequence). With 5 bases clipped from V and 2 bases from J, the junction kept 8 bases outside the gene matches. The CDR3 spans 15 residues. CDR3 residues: CASSVGQAPQETQYF. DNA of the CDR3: TGTGCCAGTAGTGTCGGACAGGCACCGCAAGAGACCCAGTACTTC. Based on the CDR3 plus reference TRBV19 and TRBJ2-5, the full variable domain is DGGITQSPKYLFRKEGQNVTLSCEQNLNHDAMYWYRQDPGQGLRLIYYSQIVNDFQKGDIAEGYSVSREKKESFPLTVTSAQKNPTAFYLCASSVGQAPQETQYFGPGTRLLVL.

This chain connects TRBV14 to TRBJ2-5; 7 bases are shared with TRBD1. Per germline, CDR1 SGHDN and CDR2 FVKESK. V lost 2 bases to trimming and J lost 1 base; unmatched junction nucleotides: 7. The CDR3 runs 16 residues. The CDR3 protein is CASSQHTGVIQETQYF. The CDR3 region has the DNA TGTGCCAGCAGCCAACACACAGGGGTAATCCAAGAGACCCAGTACTTC.

The CDR3 nucleotides are TGTGCCAGCAGTTCCAATACAGGGGGGGATGGCTACACCTTC. It codes for CASSSNTGGDGYTF. The chain combines TRBV27 with TRBJ1-2; TRBD1 agrees at 8 bases. The germline CDR1 and CDR2 sequences are MNHEY and SMNVEV (reference sequence). With 4 bases clipped from V and 6 bases from J, the junction kept 7 bases outside the gene matches. CDR3 size: 14 residues.

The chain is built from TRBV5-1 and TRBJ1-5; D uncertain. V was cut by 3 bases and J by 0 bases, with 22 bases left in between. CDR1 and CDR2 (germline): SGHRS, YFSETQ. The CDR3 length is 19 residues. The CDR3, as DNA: TGCGCCAGCAGCTATCCTGCTAGGGAACGGAGCGGTAGCAATCAGCCCCAGCATTTT. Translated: CASSYPARERSGSNQPQHF.

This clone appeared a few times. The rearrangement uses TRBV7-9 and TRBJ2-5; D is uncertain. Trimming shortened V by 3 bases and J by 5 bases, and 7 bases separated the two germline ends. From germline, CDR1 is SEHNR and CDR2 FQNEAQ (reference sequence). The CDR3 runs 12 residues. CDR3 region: CASSLLRETQYF. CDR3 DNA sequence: TGTGCCAGCAGCTTGCTTCGGGAGACCCAGTACTTC.

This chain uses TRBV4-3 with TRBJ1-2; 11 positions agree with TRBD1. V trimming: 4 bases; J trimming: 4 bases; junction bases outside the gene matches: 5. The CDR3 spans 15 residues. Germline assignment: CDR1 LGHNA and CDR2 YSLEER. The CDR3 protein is CASSRTGTGGYGYTF. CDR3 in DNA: TGCGCCAGCAGCCGGACCGGGACAGGGGGCTATGGCTACACCTTC.

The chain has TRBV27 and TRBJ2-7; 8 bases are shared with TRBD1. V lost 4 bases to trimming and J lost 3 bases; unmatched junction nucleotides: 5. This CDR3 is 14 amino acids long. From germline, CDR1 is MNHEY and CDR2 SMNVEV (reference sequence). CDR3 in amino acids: CASSYGTGLYEQYF. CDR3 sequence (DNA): TGTGCCAGCAGTTACGGGACAGGTCTCTACGAGCAGTACTTC.

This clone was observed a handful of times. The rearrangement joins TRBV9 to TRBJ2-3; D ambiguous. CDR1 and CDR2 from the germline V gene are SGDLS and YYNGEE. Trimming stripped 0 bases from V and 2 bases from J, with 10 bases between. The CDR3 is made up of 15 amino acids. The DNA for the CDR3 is TGTGCCAGCAGCGTAGTGGACGGACCCACAGATACGCAGTATTTT. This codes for CASSVVDGPTDTQYF.

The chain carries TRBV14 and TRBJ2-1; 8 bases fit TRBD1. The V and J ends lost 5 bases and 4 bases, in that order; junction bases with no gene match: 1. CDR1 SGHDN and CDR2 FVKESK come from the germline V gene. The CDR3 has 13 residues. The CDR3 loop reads CASSRQGYNEQFF. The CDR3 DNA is TGTGCCAGCAGCAGACAGGGGTACAATGAGCAGTTCTTC.

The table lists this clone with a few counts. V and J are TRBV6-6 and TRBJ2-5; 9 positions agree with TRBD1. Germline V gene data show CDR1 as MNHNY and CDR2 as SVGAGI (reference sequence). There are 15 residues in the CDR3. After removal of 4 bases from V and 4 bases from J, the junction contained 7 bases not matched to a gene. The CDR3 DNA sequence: TGTGCCAGCAGTTTGACCGGGACAGGGCGAGAGACCCAGTACTTC. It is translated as CASSLTGTGRETQYF.

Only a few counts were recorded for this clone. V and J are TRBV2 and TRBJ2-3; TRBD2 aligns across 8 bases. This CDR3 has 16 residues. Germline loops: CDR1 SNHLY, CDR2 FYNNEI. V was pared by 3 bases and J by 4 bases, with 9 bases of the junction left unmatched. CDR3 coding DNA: TGTGCCAGCAGTGAGGTCCCGACTAGCGATCCAGATACGCAGTATTTT. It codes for CASSEVPTSDPDTQYF.

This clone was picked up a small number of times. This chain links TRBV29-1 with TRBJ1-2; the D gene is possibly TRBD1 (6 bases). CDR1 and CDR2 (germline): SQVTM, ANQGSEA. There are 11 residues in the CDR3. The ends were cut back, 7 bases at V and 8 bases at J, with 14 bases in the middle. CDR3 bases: TGCAGCGAGCGTACAGGGAACGGCTACACCTTC. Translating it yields CSERTGNGYTF.

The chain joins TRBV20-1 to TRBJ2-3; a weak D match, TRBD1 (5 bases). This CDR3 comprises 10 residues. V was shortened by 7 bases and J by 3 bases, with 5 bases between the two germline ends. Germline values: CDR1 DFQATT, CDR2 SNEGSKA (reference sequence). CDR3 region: CSEGTDTQYF. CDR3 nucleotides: TGCAGTGAGGGGACAGATACGCAGTATTTT.